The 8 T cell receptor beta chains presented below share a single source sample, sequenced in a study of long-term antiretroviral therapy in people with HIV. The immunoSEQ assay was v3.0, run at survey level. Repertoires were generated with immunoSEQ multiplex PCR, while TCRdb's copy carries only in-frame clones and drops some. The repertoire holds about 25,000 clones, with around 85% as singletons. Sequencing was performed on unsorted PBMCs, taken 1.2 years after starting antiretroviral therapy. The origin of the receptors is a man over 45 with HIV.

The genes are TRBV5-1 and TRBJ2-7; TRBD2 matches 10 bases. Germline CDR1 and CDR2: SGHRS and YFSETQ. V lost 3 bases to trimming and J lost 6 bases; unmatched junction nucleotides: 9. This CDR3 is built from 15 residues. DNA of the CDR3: TGCGCCAGCAGCTCCGTCTCAGCGGGGGGGTTCGAGCAGTACTTC. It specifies CASSSVSAGGFEQYF.

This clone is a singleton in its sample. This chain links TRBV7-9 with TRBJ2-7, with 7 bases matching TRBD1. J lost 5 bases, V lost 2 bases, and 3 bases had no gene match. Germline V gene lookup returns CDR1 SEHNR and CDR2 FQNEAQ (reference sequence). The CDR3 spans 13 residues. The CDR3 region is CASSLKGAHEQYF. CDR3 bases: TGTGCCAGCAGCTTAAAGGGGGCCCACGAGCAGTACTTC.

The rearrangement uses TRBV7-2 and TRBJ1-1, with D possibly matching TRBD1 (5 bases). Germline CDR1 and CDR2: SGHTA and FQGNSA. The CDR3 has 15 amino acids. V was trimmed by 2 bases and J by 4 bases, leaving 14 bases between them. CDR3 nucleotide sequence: TGTGCCAGCAGCTTAAGTCCTAGGGGAAGCACTGAAGCTTTCTTT. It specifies CASSLSPRGSTEAFF.

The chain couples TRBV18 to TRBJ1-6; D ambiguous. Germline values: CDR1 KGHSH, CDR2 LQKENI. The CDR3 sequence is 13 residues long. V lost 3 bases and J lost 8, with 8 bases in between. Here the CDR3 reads CASSPTEDSPLHF. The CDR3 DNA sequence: TGTGCCAGCTCACCCACAGAGGATTCACCCCTCCACTTT.

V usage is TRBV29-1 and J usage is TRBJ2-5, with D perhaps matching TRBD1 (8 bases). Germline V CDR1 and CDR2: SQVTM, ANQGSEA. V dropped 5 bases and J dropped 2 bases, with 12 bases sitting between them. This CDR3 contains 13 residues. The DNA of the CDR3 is TGCAGCGTTCTACAGGGGGGGCAAGAGACCCAGTACTTC. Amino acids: CSVLQGGQETQYF.

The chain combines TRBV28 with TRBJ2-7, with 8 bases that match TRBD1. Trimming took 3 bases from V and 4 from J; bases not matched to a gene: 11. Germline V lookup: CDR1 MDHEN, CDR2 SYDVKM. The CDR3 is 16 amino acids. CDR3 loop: CASSFPSAGGRYEQYF. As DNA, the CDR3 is TGTGCCAGCAGTTTCCCCTCGGCAGGGGGCCGATACGAGCAGTACTTC.

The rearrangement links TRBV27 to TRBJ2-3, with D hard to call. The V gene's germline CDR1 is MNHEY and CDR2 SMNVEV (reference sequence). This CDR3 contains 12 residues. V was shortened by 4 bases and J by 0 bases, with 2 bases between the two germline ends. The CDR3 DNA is TGTGCCAGCAGTTGGAGCACAGATACGCAGTATTTT. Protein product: CASSWSTDTQYF.

CDR3 sequence (DNA): TGTGCCAGCAGCGTCACAACTAGCGGGGGGTATGAGCAGTTCTTC. It yields the protein CASSVTTSGGYEQFF. The chain employs TRBV9 and TRBJ2-1; 12 bases fit TRBD2. V shed 2 bases and J 8 bases; nucleotides not matched to a gene: 5. The germline V gene encodes CDR1 SGDLS and CDR2 YYNGEE. The CDR3 sequence is 15 residues long.